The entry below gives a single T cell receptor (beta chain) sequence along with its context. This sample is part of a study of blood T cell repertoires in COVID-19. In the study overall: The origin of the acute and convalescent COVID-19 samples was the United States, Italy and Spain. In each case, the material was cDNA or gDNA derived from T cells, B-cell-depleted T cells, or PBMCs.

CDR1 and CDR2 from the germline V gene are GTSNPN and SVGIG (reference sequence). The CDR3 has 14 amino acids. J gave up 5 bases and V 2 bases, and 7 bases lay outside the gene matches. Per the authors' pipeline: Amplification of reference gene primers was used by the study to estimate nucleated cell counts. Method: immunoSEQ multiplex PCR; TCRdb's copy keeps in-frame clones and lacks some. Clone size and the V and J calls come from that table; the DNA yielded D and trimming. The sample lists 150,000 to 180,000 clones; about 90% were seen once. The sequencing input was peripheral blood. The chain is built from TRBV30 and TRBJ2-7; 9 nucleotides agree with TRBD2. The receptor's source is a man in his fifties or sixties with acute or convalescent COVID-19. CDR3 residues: CAWSFSGSLNEQYF. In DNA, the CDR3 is TGTGCCTGGAGTTTTAGCGGGAGTTTAAACGAGCAGTACTTC.